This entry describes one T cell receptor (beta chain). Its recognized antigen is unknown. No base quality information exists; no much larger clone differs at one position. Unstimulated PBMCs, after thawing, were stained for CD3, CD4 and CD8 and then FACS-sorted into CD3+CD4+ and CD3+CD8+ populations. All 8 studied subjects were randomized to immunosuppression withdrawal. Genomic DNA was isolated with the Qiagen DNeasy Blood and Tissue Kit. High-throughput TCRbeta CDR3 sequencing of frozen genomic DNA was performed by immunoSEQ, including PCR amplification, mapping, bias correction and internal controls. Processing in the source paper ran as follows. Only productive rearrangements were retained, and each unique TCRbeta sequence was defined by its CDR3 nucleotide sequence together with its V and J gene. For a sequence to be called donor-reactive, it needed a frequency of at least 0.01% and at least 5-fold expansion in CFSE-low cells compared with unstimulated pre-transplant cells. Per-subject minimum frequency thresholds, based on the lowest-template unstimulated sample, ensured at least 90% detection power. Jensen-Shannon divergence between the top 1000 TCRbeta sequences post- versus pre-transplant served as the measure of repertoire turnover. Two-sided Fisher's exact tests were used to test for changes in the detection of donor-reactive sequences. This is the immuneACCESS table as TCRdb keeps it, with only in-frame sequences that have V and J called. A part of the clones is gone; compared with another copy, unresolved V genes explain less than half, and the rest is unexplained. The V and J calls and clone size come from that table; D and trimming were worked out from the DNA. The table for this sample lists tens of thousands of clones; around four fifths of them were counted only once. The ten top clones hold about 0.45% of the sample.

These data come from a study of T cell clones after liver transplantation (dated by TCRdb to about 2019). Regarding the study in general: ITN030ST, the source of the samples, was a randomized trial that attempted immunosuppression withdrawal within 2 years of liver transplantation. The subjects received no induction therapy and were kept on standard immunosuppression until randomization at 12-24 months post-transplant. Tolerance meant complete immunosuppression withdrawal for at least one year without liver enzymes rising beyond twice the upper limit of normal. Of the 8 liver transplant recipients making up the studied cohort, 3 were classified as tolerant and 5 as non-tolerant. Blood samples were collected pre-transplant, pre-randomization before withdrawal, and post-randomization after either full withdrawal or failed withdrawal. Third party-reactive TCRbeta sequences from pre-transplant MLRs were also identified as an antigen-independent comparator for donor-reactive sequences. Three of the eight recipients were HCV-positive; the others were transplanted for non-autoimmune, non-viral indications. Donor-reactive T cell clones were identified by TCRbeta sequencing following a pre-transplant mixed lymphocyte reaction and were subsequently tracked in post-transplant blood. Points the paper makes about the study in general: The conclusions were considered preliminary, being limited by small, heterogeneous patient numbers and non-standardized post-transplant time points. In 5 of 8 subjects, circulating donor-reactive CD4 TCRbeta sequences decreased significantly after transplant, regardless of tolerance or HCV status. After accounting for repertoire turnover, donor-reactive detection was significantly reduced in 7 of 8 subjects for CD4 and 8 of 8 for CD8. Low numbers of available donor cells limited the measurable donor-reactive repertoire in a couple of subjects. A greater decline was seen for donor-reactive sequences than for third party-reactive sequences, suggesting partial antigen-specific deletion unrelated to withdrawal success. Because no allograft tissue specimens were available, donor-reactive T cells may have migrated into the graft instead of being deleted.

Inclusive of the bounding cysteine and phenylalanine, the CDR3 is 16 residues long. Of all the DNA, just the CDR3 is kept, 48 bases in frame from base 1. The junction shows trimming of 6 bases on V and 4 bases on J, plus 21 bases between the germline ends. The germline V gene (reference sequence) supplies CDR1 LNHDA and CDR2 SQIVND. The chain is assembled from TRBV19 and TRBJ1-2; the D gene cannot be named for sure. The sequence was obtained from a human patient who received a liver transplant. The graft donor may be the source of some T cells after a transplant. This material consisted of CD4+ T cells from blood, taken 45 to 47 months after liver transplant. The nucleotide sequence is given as TGTGCCAGTAGGCCCTCCTGGGCGGCAGGAAGCTATGGCTACACCTTC. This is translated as CASRPSWAAGSYGYTF.